The rows below give T cell receptor beta chains drawn from one sample of a study of T cells in Graves' hyperthyroidism and ophthalmopathy. TCRdb called the multiplex PCR reads again in MiXCR, with one record for every CDR3 protein. The profile shows over 650,000 distinct CDR3 sequences, less than 45% of them singletons. The source material was peripheral blood or thyroid tissue (not recorded which). The receptors shown here come from an adult man with Graves' disease, either hyperthyroidism or ophthalmopathy (not recorded which). The CDR3 runs from the conserved cysteine through the conserved F or W. D genes are given only for firm matches. A row's size may be missing; if present it is once, few, many or a size class.

v_gene	j_gene	abundance	d_gene	CDR3aa	CDR3nt
TRBV2	TRBJ1-5	many	-	CAIQDSRNQPQHF	TGTGCCATCCAGGACAGTCGCAATCAGCCCCAGCATTTT
TRBV7-9	TRBJ1-1	few	-	CASTLGGAGTEAFF	TGTGCCAGCACCCTCGGGGGGGCTGGTACTGAAGCTTTCTTT
TRBV7-3	TRBJ2-3	few	-	CASSLKHTNTQYF	TGTGCCAGCAGCTTAAAGCACACTAATACGCAGTATTTT
TRBV5-1	TRBJ1-2	few	-	CASSQDQQFYGYTF	TGCGCCAGCAGCCAAGATCAACAGTTCTATGGCTACACCTTC
TRBV5-4	TRBJ1-4	-	-	CASSLGTPNEKLFF	TGTGCCAGCAGCTTAGGGACACCGAATGAAAAACTGTTTTTT
TRBV25-1	TRBJ2-1	once	-	CASIRREGNEQFF	TGTGCCAGCATTAGGCGGGAAGGCAATGAGCAGTTCTTC
TRBV29-1	TRBJ2-7	few	-	CSVDLGASNTYEQYF	TGCAGCGTTGATTTAGGAGCTAGCAATACCTACGAGCAGTACTTC
TRBV7-2	TRBJ1-6	many	TRBD1	CASSLVSRGRAYSPLHF	TGTGCCAGCAGCTTAGTGAGCAGGGGGCGAGCTTATTCACCCCTCCACTTT
TRBV20-1	TRBJ2-7	-	-	CSARDWVISYEQYF	TGCAGTGCTAGGGACTGGGTCATTTCCTACGAGCAGTACTTC
TRBV19	TRBJ1-1	few	-	CASSRRQESTEAFF	TGTGCCAGTAGCCGCCGACAGGAGAGCACTGAAGCTTTCTTT
TRBV5-1	TRBJ1-4	-	TRBD1	CASSLLRTGDNEKLFF	TGCGCCAGCAGCCTCCTGAGGACAGGGGATAATGAAAAACTGTTTTTT
TRBV29-1	TRBJ2-5	-	-	CSTDGQNLQETQYF	TGCAGCACGGACGGTCAGAACTTACAAGAGACCCAGTACTTC
TRBV29-1	TRBJ2-5	many	TRBD2	CSVGDAGGETQYF	TGCAGCGTTGGCGACGCGGGGGGGGAGACCCAGTACTTC
TRBV5-1	TRBJ1-4	few	-	CASSQDRKGNEKLFF	TGTGCCAGCAGCCAAGATAGGAAGGGTAATGAAAAACTGTTTTTT
TRBV19	TRBJ2-5	-	TRBD2	CASSTRVAGGQETQYF	TGTGCCAGTAGTACCCGGGTAGCGGGGGGCCAAGAGACCCAGTACTTC
TRBV19	TRBJ1-5	-	-	CASSRIQGNQPQHF	TGTGCCAGTAGTAGAATACAGGGAAATCAGCCCCAGCATTTT
TRBV29-1	TRBJ1-1	many	TRBD1	CSVFDRVTAFF	TGCAGCGTTTTTGACAGGGTGACGGCTTTCTTT
TRBV24-1	TRBJ1-4	many	-	CATSDSREGGEKLFF	TGTGCCACCAGTGATTCGAGGGAGGGTGGTGAAAAACTGTTTTTT
TRBV6-2/TRBV6-3	TRBJ1-2	few	-	CASSQGPGPNYGYTF	TGTGCCAGCAGCCAGGGGCCGGGACCCAACTATGGCTACACCTTC
TRBV7-2	TRBJ1-5	-	-	CASSFRVVQPQHF	TGTGCCAGCAGTTTCAGGGTGGTTCAGCCCCAGCATTTT
TRBV7-2	TRBJ1-1	many	-	CASSLNVVTEAFF	TGTGCCAGCAGCTTAAACGTGGTCACTGAAGCTTTCTTT
TRBV29-1	TRBJ1-1	few	-	CSVLGLTEAFF	TGCAGCGTTCTAGGCCTCACTGAAGCTTTCTTT
TRBV7-9	TRBJ1-5	-	-	CASSLLADQPQHF	TGTGCCAGCAGCCTTCTAGCGGATCAGCCCCAGCATTTT
TRBV2	TRBJ1-5	-	-	CASSNGQSNQPQHF	TGTGCCAGCAGCAACGGTCAGAGCAATCAGCCCCAGCATTTT
TRBV12-3/TRBV12-4	TRBJ1-5	many	-	CASSLPHQPQHF	TGTGCCAGCAGTTTACCCCATCAGCCCCAGCATTTT
TRBV10-3	TRBJ1-5	-	TRBD1	CAISAGTGLSEPQHF	TGTGCCATCAGCGCGGGGACAGGCCTAAGCGAGCCCCAGCATTTT
TRBV29-1	TRBJ2-5	-	TRBD2	CSLTSGRSFETQYF	TGCAGCTTAACTAGCGGGAGGAGCTTTGAGACCCAGTACTTC
TRBV2	TRBJ1-4	many	TRBD1	CASSENDRVREKLFF	TGTGCCAGCAGTGAGAATGACAGGGTGCGTGAAAAACTGTTTTTT
TRBV7-2	TRBJ2-7	-	-	CASSVGQQGAGGQYF	TGTGCCAGCAGCGTGGGGCAACAGGGGGCGGGGGGGCAGTACTTC
TRBV2	TRBJ2-2	many	-	CASAGNTGELFF	TGTGCCAGCGCAGGGAACACCGGGGAGCTGTTTTTT
TRBV20-1	TRBJ1-5	many	TRBD1	CSAQGQGFQPQHF	TGCAGTGCACAAGGACAGGGATTTCAGCCCCAGCATTTT
TRBV7-8	TRBJ1-2	-	-	CASSARTTQINYGYTF	TGTGCCAGCAGCGCTCGGACAACTCAGATCAACTATGGCTACACCTTC
TRBV7-8	TRBJ2-5	-	-	CASSLEDQPQYF	TGTGCCAGCAGCTTAGAGGACCAGCCCCAGTACTTC
TRBV7-9	TRBJ1-1	-	TRBD1	CASSLTRTGGDTEAFF	TGTGCCAGCAGCTTAACCCGGACAGGGGGGGACACTGAAGCTTTCTTT
TRBV7-2	TRBJ1-5	many	TRBD1	CASSLETGLGQPQHF	TGTGCCAGCAGCTTAGAGACAGGGTTAGGACAGCCCCAGCATTTT
TRBV7-2	TRBJ2-7	few	-	CASSLQFSEQYF	TGTGCCAGCAGCTTGCAATTCTCCGAGCAGTACTTC
TRBV7-9	TRBJ1-2	-	-	CASSQGKNLYGYTF	TGTGCCAGCAGCCAAGGGAAAAACCTCTATGGCTACACCTTC
TRBV6-6	TRBJ2-5	few	-	CASSHGVQETQYF	TGTGCCAGCAGTCACGGGGTACAAGAGACCCAGTACTTC
TRBV5-6	TRBJ1-4	few	TRBD1	CASSPVGGQGNEKLFF	TGTGCCAGCAGCCCTGTAGGTGGACAGGGTAATGAAAAACTGTTTTTT
TRBV6-5	TRBJ1-2	few	TRBD1	CASTSQGGYGYTF	TGTGCCAGCACTAGTCAGGGGGGCTATGGCTACACCTTC
TRBV6-1	TRBJ1-6	-	TRBD1	CASRNDRVAPLHF	TGTGCCAGCAGGAACGACAGGGTTGCACCCCTCCACTTT
TRBV20-1	TRBJ2-7	many	-	CSASPDRYEQYF	TGCAGTGCTAGTCCAGATCGATACGAGCAGTACTTC
TRBV7-3	TRBJ1-4	-	-	CASSFRGRGNEKLFF	TGTGCCAGCAGTTTTAGGGGAAGAGGGAATGAAAAACTGTTTTTT
TRBV10-3	TRBJ1-5	-	-	CAISESRNSNQPQHF	TGTGCCATCAGTGAGTCCAGAAATAGCAATCAGCCCCAGCATTTT
TRBV7-2	TRBJ2-7	-	TRBD2	CASSLVAGTSGRIGLPYEQYF	TGTGCCAGCAGCTTAGTGGCCGGGACTAGCGGGAGAATAGGGCTCCCCTACGAGCAGTACTTC
TRBV15	TRBJ1-5	many	-	CATQGQRTNQPQHF	TGTGCCACCCAAGGACAGAGGACGAATCAGCCCCAGCATTTT
TRBV7-9	TRBJ1-6	-	TRBD1	CASSPTGKNNPLF	TGTGCCAGCAGCCCGACAGGGAAAAACAACCCCCTTTTT
TRBV20-1	TRBJ2-2	few	-	CSATDVTGELFF	TGCAGTGCAACGGACGTTACCGGGGAGCTGTTTTTT
TRBV2	TRBJ1-1	-	-	CASSPGGVEAFF	TGTGCCAGCAGCCCCGGAGGGGTAGAAGCTTTCTTT
TRBV20-1	TRBJ1-5	many	-	CSARGHGVNQPQHF	TGCAGTGCTAGAGGTCACGGCGTAAATCAGCCCCAGCATTTT
TRBV7-2	TRBJ1-5	few	TRBD1	CASSLWQGAINQPQHF	TGTGCCAGCAGCTTGTGGCAGGGGGCGATCAATCAGCCCCAGCATTTT